The 27 T cell receptor beta chains below come from one sample, sequenced in a study of shared clonotypes between healthy human individuals. Assay: immunoSEQ multiplex PCR; the TCRdb copy retains only in-frame clones and omits some. The table has about 2.3 million clones, roughly 90% seen once. The sample taken for sequencing was naive CD4+ T cells from PBMCs. Documented subset: CD45RA+ positively selected. These TCRs come from a man aged 18 to 29 in good health. Some clones in this sample may be carry-over from other donors' samples.

The genes are TRBV6-5 and TRBJ1-1, with 7 bases fitting TRBD1. The CDR3 has 15 residues. Germline values: CDR1 MNHEY, CDR2 SVGAGI. The V gene end was trimmed by 6 bases and the J gene end by 0 bases; junction bases not matched to a gene: 7. The CDR3 loop is CASSRQGRLNTEAFF. Here the CDR3 DNA reads TGTGCCAGCAGCCGACAGGGCCGGTTGAACACTGAAGCTTTCTTT.

This chain uses TRBV7-2 with TRBJ2-5; TRBD1 aligns across 7 bases. The CDR3 has 16 residues. Per the germline V gene, CDR1 is SGHTA and CDR2 is FQGNSA. The V gene end was trimmed by 4 bases and the J gene end by 3 bases; junction bases not matched to a gene: 11. The CDR3 is CASSSVLLQGKETQYF. As DNA, the CDR3 is TGTGCCAGCAGCTCGGTACTGTTACAGGGGAAAGAGACCCAGTACTTC.

Here the CDR3 reads CASSGDNYGYTF. DNA for the CDR3: TGTGCCAGCTCCGGAGATAACTATGGCTACACCTTC. The chain links TRBV28 to TRBJ1-2; no definite D call. The germline V gene has CDR1 MDHEN and CDR2 SYDVKM. V lost 8 bases and J lost 1, with 8 bases in between. This CDR3 spans 12 amino acids.

About this clone itself: The sample holds other DNA sequences that translate to the same CDR3. The chain joins TRBV7-9 to TRBJ2-5; D unresolved. Germline values: CDR1 SEHNR, CDR2 FQNEAQ (reference sequence). V lost 5 bases, J lost 1 base, and 5 bases lay in between. This CDR3 contains 12 residues. The DNA for the CDR3 is TGTGCCAGCAGCCCACTCCAAGAGACCCAGTACTTC. It yields the protein CASSPLQETQYF.

The chain joins TRBV29-1 to TRBJ2-3; D is uncertain. Per germline, CDR1 SQVTM and CDR2 ANQGSEA. The CDR3 is made up of 13 amino acids. As DNA, the CDR3 is TGCAGTGTCCATCCGGCCGGCACAGATACGCAGTATTTT. Translated, it gives CSVHPAGTDTQYF.

This clone occurred a few times. Other nucleotide sequences in the sample specify the same CDR3. The gene calls are TRBV28 and TRBJ1-2; D call uncertain. V shed 4 bases and J shed 7 bases, with 7 bases lying between them. This CDR3 is 11 amino acids long. The V gene's germline CDR1 is MDHEN and CDR2 SYDVKM. CDR3 DNA: TGTGCCAGCAGTTCCCCGGGTGGCTACACCTTC. It codes for CASSSPGGYTF.

V gene TRBV19 combines with J gene TRBJ2-3, with D perhaps TRBD1 or TRBD2 (5 bases each). The CDR3 has 16 amino acids. Trimming removed 5 bases at V and 2 bases at J, with 17 bases between. The V gene's germline CDR1 is LNHDA and CDR2 SQIVND (reference sequence). The CDR3 coding sequence is TGTGCCAGTAGTGTGGGACGGACCGGAGTCACAGATACGCAGTATTTT. This encodes CASSVGRTGVTDTQYF.

V and J are TRBV30 and TRBJ2-1; TRBD2 matches at 7 bases. This CDR3 region has 11 residues. V was clipped by 7 bases and J by 3 bases; unmatched bases: 0. Germline assignment: CDR1 GTSNPN and CDR2 SVGIG (reference sequence). The CDR3 DNA follows: TGTGCCTCTAGCGGCTACAATGAGCAGTTCTTC. It is translated as CASSGYNEQFF.

The gene calls are TRBV5-1 and TRBJ2-1; maybe TRBD2 (6 bases). The CDR3 length is 14 residues. CDR1 is SGHRS, CDR2 YFSETQ, per germline. Deletions cut 5 bases from V and 10 bases from J, with 19 bases between. The CDR3 bases are TGCGCCAGCAGTCTGGGACGGGAGCGAAGGGAGCAGTTCTTC. Protein product: CASSLGRERREQFF.

The chain's CDR3 is CASSKGRDQETQYF. In DNA form, the CDR3 reads TGTGCCAGCAGTAAGGGCAGGGACCAAGAGACCCAGTACTTC. The chain joins TRBV7-9 to TRBJ2-5; TRBD1 might be the D (5 bases). This CDR3 region has 14 residues. V lost 6 bases and J lost 0, with 11 bases in between. Germline-derived CDR1 and CDR2 are SEHNR and FQNEAQ (reference sequence).

The J gene is TRBJ2-3, the V gene TRBV2; a weak D match, TRBD2 (6 bases). Germline CDR1 SNHLY, CDR2 FYNNEI. Trimming removed 7 bases at V and 8 bases at J, with 10 bases between. This CDR3 region has 11 residues. The CDR3 nucleotides are TGTGCCAGCATGATGGAGGGTACGCAGTATTTT. This codes for CASMMEGTQYF.

The chain joins TRBV10-3 to TRBJ2-7, with D perhaps given as TRBD1 or TRBD2 (5 bases each). Trimming stripped 10 bases from V and 0 bases from J, with 16 bases between. The CDR3 is 14 residues long. The germline CDR1 and CDR2 sequences are ENHRY and SYGVKD. The CDR3 spells CASHPGPSSYEQYF. The CDR3 region has the DNA TGTGCCAGCCATCCGGGACCGTCCTCCTACGAGCAGTACTTC.

This chain uses TRBV7-2 with TRBJ2-2; TRBD1 agrees at 8 bases. CDR3 length: 14 residues. The J segment lost 6 bases and the V segment lost 5 bases, leaving 5 bases of the junction unmatched. CDR1 is SGHTA and CDR2 is FQGNSA in the germline V gene. The CDR3 region is CASSPWTGPGELFF. The CDR3 nucleotides read TGTGCCAGCAGCCCCTGGACAGGGCCCGGGGAGCTGTTTTTT.

This clone was seen only once. V usage is TRBV10-1 and J usage is TRBJ1-5; 8 bases line up with TRBD1. This CDR3 has 18 amino acids. V lost 6 bases, J lost 5 bases, and 18 bases stayed unmatched. Germline loops: CDR1 WNHNN, CDR2 SYGVQD (reference sequence). CDR3 nucleotide sequence: TGCGCCAGCAGCCTGGGTGGGACAGGTTTAGAAACCTATCAGCCCCAGCATTTT. It is translated as CASSLGGTGLETYQPQHF.

The V gene is TRBV9, the J gene TRBJ2-3; 11 bases are a match to TRBD2. J was trimmed by 0 bases and V by 3 bases; bases with no gene match: 6. The V gene's germline CDR1 is SGDLS and CDR2 YYNGEE. The CDR3 sequence is 17 residues long. CDR3 nucleotides: TGTGCCAGCAGCGGTTTAGCGGGAGGGAGGAGCACAGATACGCAGTATTTT. It is translated as CASSGLAGGRSTDTQYF.

At least ten counts were recorded for this clone. The V and J genes are TRBV7-2 and TRBJ2-2, with a tentative D call TRBD1 (7 bases). Germline loops: CDR1 SGHTA, CDR2 FQGNSA. V lost 5 bases and J 5 bases, leaving 24 bases between the germline ends. The CDR3 has 18 residues. The CDR3 sequence is CASSAAPGRGRRTGELFF. The CDR3 coding sequence is TGTGCCAGCAGCGCCGCGCCGGGCAGGGGGAGGCGAACCGGGGAGCTGTTTTTT.

The gene calls are TRBV7-7 and TRBJ2-1, with a weak D call TRBD2 (5 bases). CDR3 length: 13 residues. V was cut by 5 bases and J by 7 bases, with 12 bases left in between. CDR1 and CDR2 (germline): SSHAT, FNYEAQ (reference sequence). The CDR3 DNA is TGTGCCAGCAGCGCATATCGAGGGAATGAGCAGTTCTTC. Amino acid sequence: CASSAYRGNEQFF. The variable domain in full, with the rest retrieved from reference TRBV7-7 and TRBJ2-1, is GAGVSQSPRYKVTKRGQDVTLRCDPISSHATLYWYQQALGQGPEFLTYFNYEAQPDKSGLPSDRFSAERPEGSISTLTIQRTEQRDSAMYRCASSAYRGNEQFFGPGTRLTVL.

The chain recombines TRBV19 with TRBJ2-5; no firm D call. V shed 5 bases and J shed 1 base, with 8 bases lying between them. The CDR3 sequence is 13 residues long. Germline CDR1 is LNHDA and CDR2 is SQIVND (reference sequence). DNA for the CDR3: TGTGCCAGTAGTGTTTCAGCCCAAGAGACCCAGTACTTC. Translation: CASSVSAQETQYF.

The rearrangement uses TRBV27 and TRBJ2-7; 9 nucleotides agree with TRBD2. Germline CDR1 and CDR2: MNHEY and SMNVEV (reference sequence). The CDR3 contains 13 residues. With V trimmed by 8 bases and J by 6 bases, 8 bases remained unmatched. CDR3 DNA: TGTGCCAGCCGGCGACTAGCGGTATCCGAGCAGTACTTC. Its translation is CASRRLAVSEQYF.

This clone was observed once. This chain links TRBV7-2 with TRBJ1-5; no firm D call. The CDR3 loop spans 16 amino acids. Germline CDR1 SGHTA, CDR2 FQGNSA. V lost 4 bases and J 2 bases, leaving 15 bases between the germline ends. Here the CDR3 reads CASSSPGHGGNQPQHF. CDR3 DNA: TGTGCCAGCAGCTCCCCCGGGCACGGCGGCAATCAGCCCCAGCATTTT.

This clone was picked up many times. The chain uses TRBV7-3 and TRBJ1-2; D remains ambiguous. The V end was cut by 2 bases, the J end by 8 bases, with 9 bases between. Per germline, CDR1 SGHTA and CDR2 FQGTGA. The CDR3 is made up of 12 amino acids. The chain's CDR3 is CASSLYLWGYTF. CDR3 nucleotide sequence: TGTGCCAGCAGCTTATATCTTTGGGGCTACACCTTC. The entire variable domain, with the rest obtained from reference TRBV7-3 and TRBJ1-2, is as follows: GAGVSQTPSNKVTEKGKYVELRCDPISGHTALYWYRQSLGQGPEFLIYFQGTGAADDSGLPNDRFFAVRPEGSVSTLKIQRTERGDSAVYLCASSLYLWGYTFGSGTRLTVV.

The chain joins TRBV2 to TRBJ1-5, with D tentatively TRBD1 (5 bases). This CDR3 region has 15 residues. With 6 bases removed from V and 0 bases from J, the gap between germline ends came to 12 bases. In germline, CDR1 is SNHLY, CDR2 FYNNEI. CDR3 amino acids: CASSRRVISNQPQHF. The CDR3 coding sequence is TGTGCCAGCAGCCGCAGGGTTATTAGCAATCAGCCCCAGCATTTT.

The chain couples TRBV5-6 to TRBJ2-2; no clear D gene. Germline V gives CDR1 SGHDT, CDR2 YYEEEE. There are 16 residues in the CDR3. With 0 bases removed from V and 2 bases from J, the gap between germline ends came to 11 bases. CDR3 residues: CASSLGSRINTGELFF. CDR3 nucleotide sequence: TGTGCCAGCAGCTTGGGGTCCAGGATTAACACCGGGGAGCTGTTTTTT.

The chain joins TRBV2 to TRBJ1-2; D uncertain. CDR3 length equals 14 residues. The V gene lost 0 bases and the J gene lost 5 bases, with 10 bases spanning the gap. CDR1 and CDR2 from the germline V gene are SNHLY and FYNNEI. The CDR3 loop is CASSEAMTQYGYTF. CDR3 in DNA: TGTGCCAGCAGTGAAGCTATGACACAGTATGGCTACACCTTC. The whole variable domain, remainder taken from reference TRBV2 and TRBJ1-2, is EPEVTQTPSHQVTQMGQEVILRCVPISNHLYFYWYRQILGQKVEFLVSFYNNEISEKSEIFDDQFSVERPDGSNFTLKIRSTKLEDSAMYFCASSEAMTQYGYTFGSGTRLTVV.

The chain uses TRBV6-6 and TRBJ1-5; a possible D gene is TRBD1 (5 bases). The V gene lost 6 bases and the J gene lost 11 bases, with 23 bases spanning the gap. This CDR3 is 15 amino acids long. Germline V CDR1 and CDR2: MNHNY, SVGAGI (reference sequence). In DNA form, the CDR3 reads TGTGCCAGCAGATCGGGACGCCTAGATCGGGAAGCCCAGCATTTT. Translation gives CASRSGRLDREAQHF.

The CDR3 sequence: CASSDHLDTIYF. In nucleotides, the CDR3 is TGTGCCAGCAGTGATCACTTGGACACCATATATTTT. V gene TRBV6-1 combines with J gene TRBJ1-3; unclear D gene. This CDR3 comprises 12 residues. Trimming took off 3 bases at V and 8 bases at J, with 8 bases between the two ends. Germline CDR1 and CDR2: MNHNS and SASEGT.

The rearrangement links TRBV18 to TRBJ1-1; D remains unclear. Between the trimmed V and J ends, which lost 10 bases and 1 base, there was a span of 19 bases. Germline V CDR1 and CDR2: KGHSH, LQKENI. CDR3 size: 15 residues. CDR3 in amino acids: CATRPLGLTNTEAFF. The CDR3 nucleotides read TGTGCCACCCGCCCATTGGGCCTGACGAACACTGAAGCTTTCTTT.